This T cell receptor beta chain was observed in a study of TIL therapy for anti-PD-1-resistant metastatic lung cancer listed by TCRdb under 2021. About the study as a whole: Tumors were harvested prior to any PD-1/PD-L1 blockade, after which nivolumab was administered to patients, and lymphodepletion, expanded TIL infusion and IL-2 were given to patients who progressed. A median age of approximately 50 years (range about 38-75) and a median tumor PD-L1 proportion score of 6% were recorded among enrolled patients. The cohort was composed predominantly of lung adenocarcinoma, with a few EGFR-mutant and two ALK-rearranged tumors included, and half of patients were identified as current or former smokers. A median non-synonymous tumor mutation burden of around 1.5 mutations per megabase was determined across the cohort by whole-exome sequencing. T cell receptor beta sequencing of tumor and peripheral blood served to follow clonotypes across the tumor, the expanded TIL product, and serial blood samples. The investigation overall reported the following: The baseline peripheral repertoire was partially replaced by infused TIL clonotypes, which then decayed over months, and persistence showed no apparent association with response. The cohort was highly selected, including more treatment-naive, never-smoker and oncogene-addicted patients than is typical, which limits generalizability. The study protocol defined all tumor marker inferences as exploratory.

The sample's time point label, decoded: pre-treatment sample, taken before nivolumab and TIL therapy. Adults with stage 4 NSCLC were enrolled from October 2017 to early 2020 in a dual-center phase I trial. Samples came from a single-arm, open-label phase I trial of tumor-infiltrating lymphocyte therapy with nivolumab in advanced non-small cell lung cancer. Blood mononuclear cells from EDTA tubes were isolated by Ficoll gradient, snap-frozen as pellets, and DNA was extracted with a Qiagen mini-prep kit. Using bias-controlled multiplex PCR with the immunoSEQ v3 hsTCRB kit, the TCR beta CDR3 regions were amplified from genomic DNA. The TCR libraries were sequenced on an Illumina NextSeq 500 to about 1.8 million read pairs for survey level or about 4.5-6.5 million read pairs for deep level. The study's own analysis went as follows. V, D and J genes were assigned, non-productive sequences were removed, and clonality was reported by immunoSEQ Analyzer software. Repertoires of infused TIL and blood were compared using productive Simpson clonality and the Morisita overlap index of productive TRB rearrangements. Absolute clonotype counts in blood were estimated as lymphocyte count times CD3+ fraction times the clone's productive frequency. This is the immuneACCESS table as TCRdb keeps it, with only in-frame sequences that have V and J called. A part of the clones is gone; compared with another copy, unresolved V genes explain less than half, and the rest is unexplained. The D gene and trimming were derived from the DNA, and the V and J assignments and clone size from that table. A total of tens of thousands of clones appear in this sample, 70% to 85% of them only once. The leading ten clones occupy about 15% of the sample.

Of note for this clone: No antigen is known for it. The record has no base qualities; no much larger clone is one base away.

Per the germline V gene, SQVTM is the CDR1 and ANQGSEA is the CDR2. Reading from cysteine to phenylalanine, the CDR3 counts 12 amino acids. Only the CDR3 part of the read is kept: 36 bases, read in frame from the first base. V is clipped by 5 bases and J by 0 bases, and the sequence between their germline boundaries is 8 bases long. The input for sequencing was blood, taken at baseline. The sequence is built from TRBV29-1 and TRBJ2-7; possibly the D gene is TRBD1, per 6 matching bases. The sequence was obtained from a man in his sixties or seventies with non-small cell lung cancer. Read as DNA, the sequence is TGCAGCGTTACGGACAGCTCCTACGAGCAGTACTTC. It codes for CSVTDSSYEQYF.